This TCR beta chain was found in a study of CD4 T cells in relation to SARS-CoV-2 and coronaviruses (dated by TCRdb to the early 2020s). As for the study more broadly: In the ViraFEST assay, PBMCs were cultured with antigen for less than 11 days, after which TCR beta CDR3s were sequenced to identify clonal expansions specific to the antigen. An HIV-1 Nef peptide pool or a no-peptide culture served as the negative reference condition. Patient-derived lymphoblastoid cell lines were used to map the HLA restriction of shared crossreactive spike epitopes. Memory CD4+ T cell crossreactivity between SARS-CoV-2 and common cold coronavirus spike proteins was assessed at the TCR clonotype level in the study. The Adaptive Biotechnologies TCR-sequencing kit was used to sequence samples from a few pre-COVID donors and the naive versus memory experiments, while other data came from Illumina-based sequencing. A different, Illumina-based TCR-beta assay was used to sequence expansion assays from other donors in the study.

The research as a whole found: The study was limited by small numbers of patients and tested TCRs. Pre-pandemic and post-infection samples were not both contributed by any donor, so tracing of the source of pre-existing responses was limited. Because the crossreactivity analysis focused on spike protein, crossreactivity against other viral proteins was not assessed. Roughly 65% of donors had memory CD4+ clonotypes that crossrecognized SARS-CoV-2 and at least one common cold coronavirus spike. Compared with monoreactive clones, crossreactive clones had significantly weaker SARS-CoV-2-driven expansion, a result consistent with antigenic imprinting.

CD4+ T cells from unexposed donors were collected before the COVID-19 pandemic (2011-2018). After approximately 11 days of culture, CD4+ T cells were isolated with the EasySep CD4+ T cell isolation kit. As cell number allowed, CD4+ T cells from unexposed donors were tested for reactivity to SARS-CoV-2 S and N and to four common cold coronavirus spike pools. About 1.9 million PBMCs per well were cultured in IMDM with approximately 4.8% human AB serum and approximately 9.5 IU/ml IL-2. Half of the culture medium was replaced with fresh IL-2-containing medium on days 3 and 7. In general, every peptide culture condition was set up in three replicate wells. Leukapheresis product for the unexposed donors was purchased commercially. PBMCs were isolated from leukapheresis product or whole blood by Ficoll-Paque PLUS gradient centrifugation. The PBMCs went either fresh into the expansion assay or into cryopreservation at -140 degrees C. The QIAamp Micro DNA Kit was used to extract genomic DNA from the CD4+ T cells.

Turning to this clone: Its specific antigen is unknown. One base away there is no much larger clone; base qualities are not given.

The method behind the library was the immunoSEQ multiplex PCR assay. The original methods were these. During preprocessing, nonproductive sequences were removed, as were CDR3s that did not start with C, did not end with F or W, or were shorter than 7 amino acids. The MANAFEST web app identified antigen-specific clonotypes based on expansion compared with the reference and other culture wells. A clone was considered positive if significant expansion relative to the reference culture was observed in 2 of 3 replicate wells at an FDR below 0.05. To be called positive, a clone also had to show significant expansion compared with every other tandem well and an odds ratio greater than 5. Pairwise Levenshtein distance, computed with the stringdist R package after three terminal residues were trimmed from each end, was used as the measure of CDR3 homology. The immuneACCESS repertoire file appears here via TCRdb, limited to in-frame rearrangements. These files lack a portion of the clones; in checked studies, under half of the deficit traces to unresolved V genes, and the cause of the others is not known. The V and J calls and clone size were taken over from that table, and D and trimming were inferred from the DNA. A total of under 35,000 clones appear in this sample, about 80% of them only once. The ten largest clones capture roughly 17% of the sample.

At the junction V is shortened by 6 bases and J by 8 bases, with 13 bases in between. Measured from the cysteine to the phenylalanine, the CDR3 is 13 residues long. The DNA shown is the 39-base CDR3, in frame from base 1. The TCR sequence derives from a human donor in good health. The specimen was CD4+ T cells from PBMCs, cultured in vitro. The sequence is built from TRBV12-3 or TRBV12-4 and TRBJ1-4; a tentative D call is TRBD1 (5 bases match). The CDR3 reads as follows: CASRQTGFEKLFF. The sequenced DNA is TGTGCCAGCAGACAAACAGGTTTCGAAAAACTGTTTTTT.